Listed below are T cell receptor beta chains from one sample, sequenced in a study of T-cell reconstitution after alpha-beta-depleted transplantation in children. MiXCR was run by TCRdb on the PCR reads, yielding one entry per CDR3 protein. This repertoire shows around 530,000 distinct CDR3 sequences, 30% to 35% found once; its top ten account for around 2.5%. The material was PBMCs from the stem cell graft donor, obtained from the stem cell graft. These receptor sequences come from a human donor who donated a stem cell graft to a child with aplastic anemia. Each CDR3 is given with its conserved first and last residue. A D gene is named only where the DNA matches it firmly. Clone size, where shown, is once, few, many, or a class for clones that have expanded.

TRBV29-1	NA	TRBJ2-7	NA	CSVELIGSSYEQYF	TGCAGCGTTGAGCTAATTGGGAGCTCCTACGAGCAGTACTTC
TRBV18	NA	TRBJ2-7	NA	CASSLSDSREQYF	TGTGCCAGCTCACTCTCGGACAGTCGCGAGCAGTACTTC
TRBV29-1	TRBD2	TRBJ2-1	few	CSVEDLGGSGPGQFF	TGCAGCGTTGAAGATTTGGGCGGGAGTGGTCCGGGGCAGTTCTTC
TRBV7-8	TRBD1	TRBJ1-4	once	CASSLAPGQGALGEKLFF	TGTGCCAGCAGCTTAGCTCCGGGACAGGGAGCGTTGGGAGAAAAACTGTTTTTT
TRBV12-3/TRBV12-4	NA	TRBJ1-5	NA	CASSQPGGDNQPQHF	TGTGCCAGCAGCCAACCCGGAGGGGACAATCAGCCCCAGCATTTT
TRBV5-5	NA	TRBJ1-2	NA	CASSLGGRSYGYTF	TGTGCCAGCAGCCTGGGGGGCAGGAGTTATGGCTACACCTTC
TRBV7-2	TRBD1	TRBJ1-2	NA	CASSPIDRGTLAGYTF	TGTGCCAGCAGCCCCATTGACAGGGGGACTTTGGCGGGCTACACCTTC
TRBV7-9	TRBD1	TRBJ1-4	NA	CASSFGGQPNEKLFF	TGTGCCAGCAGCTTCGGGGGACAGCCTAATGAAAAACTGTTTTTT
TRBV19	TRBD1	TRBJ1-5	once	CASSPPDRGRDNQPQHF	TGTGCCAGTAGTCCTCCCGACAGGGGGCGAGACAATCAGCCCCAGCATTTT
TRBV12-3/TRBV12-4	NA	TRBJ1-6	NA	CASSRGLSSPLHF	TGTGCCAGCAGCCGTGGACTGTCTTCACCCCTCCACTTT
TRBV11-1	NA	TRBJ1-2	NA	CASSLGGAGASALHGYTF	TGTGCCAGCAGCTTAGGTGGGGCGGGAGCCTCCGCCCTGCATGGCTACACCTTC
TRBV20-1	NA	TRBJ2-3	NA	CSASPRSTDTQYF	TGCAGTGCCTCCCCACGGAGCACAGATACGCAGTATTTT
TRBV12-3/TRBV12-4	NA	TRBJ1-1	NA	CASSGKQGWDTEAFF	TGTGCCAGCAGCGGCAAACAGGGTTGGGACACTGAAGCTTTCTTT